This TCR beta chain was obtained from a study of response to subunit inactivated influenza vaccine. Points from the study as a whole: It was suggested by the authors that few new T cells are recruited by each seasonal influenza vaccination.

This CDR3 contains 14 residues. V shed 6 bases and J shed 0 bases, with 12 bases lying between them. TCRdb redid the calling of the RT-PCR reads with MiXCR, one entry per CDR3 protein. This table has 710,000 or so distinct CDR3 sequences, around a sixth appearing once. There are a few counts of this clonotype. What it binds is not known. The input for sequencing was PBMCs from blood, taken approximately 12 days after vaccination. The receptor comes from a man in his forties or fifties who received an inactivated influenza vaccine. The V call is TRBV12-3 or TRBV12-4, the J call TRBJ2-7; D might be TRBD1 (6 bases). CDR3 amino acids: CASSRDTSSYEQYF. The CDR3 DNA sequence: TGTGCCAGCAGCCGGGACACGAGCTCCTACGAGCAGTACTTC.